These 30 T cell receptor beta chains were all obtained from the same sample, sequenced in a study of cytomegalovirus exposure and HLA in healthy donors. Vbeta (60) and Jbeta (13) primers were used in the PCR. The protocol was immunoSEQ multiplex PCR, while the TCRdb copy is restricted to in-frame clones and leaves out a portion. The sample has approximately 110,000 clones, roughly two thirds seen once; the top ten hold 8% to 10%. Source material: PBMCs. Receptor source: a man between 18 and 29 years old in good health and CMV-seropositive.

The J gene is TRBJ2-7, the V gene TRBV5-6; 8 nucleotides match TRBD2. Germline V gene lookup returns CDR1 SGHDT and CDR2 YYEEEE. Losses at the gene ends were 4 bases for V and 2 bases for J; bases not matched to a gene: 20. The CDR3 loop spans 19 amino acids. The CDR3, as DNA: TGTGCCAGCAGCATCGGGCTGCGTGCTAGCGGGTCTATCACCTACGAGCAGTACGTC. Translating gives CASSIGLRASGSITYEQYV.

This chain connects TRBV4-2 to TRBJ2-7, with D uncertain. This CDR3 spans 12 amino acids. V was trimmed by 0 bases and J by 6 bases, leaving 6 bases between them. Germline V gene sequence: CDR1 LGHNA, CDR2 YNFKEQ. CDR3 bases: TGTGCCAGCAGCCAAGATCCCCGCGAGCAGTACTTC. The encoded protein is CASSQDPREQYF.

This chain connects TRBV5-4 to TRBJ2-6; tentative D call: TRBD1 (5 bases). V was shortened by 7 bases and J by 0 bases, with 14 bases between the two germline ends. CDR1 SGHNT and CDR2 YYREEE come from the germline V gene (reference sequence). The CDR3 is 16 residues long. The CDR3 nucleotides are TGTGCCAGCCGGACGACAGCGACCTCTGGGGCCAACGTCCTGACTTTC. Protein: CASRTTATSGANVLTF. Complete variable domain (other parts from reference TRBV5-4 and TRBJ2-6): ETGVTQSPTHLIKTRGQQVTLRCSSQSGHNTVSWYQQALGQGPQFIFQYYREEENGRGNFPPRFSGLQFPNYSSELNVNALELDDSALYLCASRTTATSGANVLTFGAGSRLTVL.

This clone turned up a few times. V and J are TRBV5-6 and TRBJ1-4; possible D gene TRBD1, 6 bases. V was shortened by 2 bases and J by 9 bases, with 11 bases between the two germline ends. The CDR3 has 13 residues. In germline, CDR1 is SGHDT, CDR2 YYEEEE. The CDR3 reads CASSFTTGQKLFF. CDR3 nucleotide sequence: TGTGCCAGCAGCTTTACGACAGGCCAAAAACTGTTTTTT.

The chain combines TRBV28 with TRBJ1-4; 7 bases agree with TRBD1. After removal of 2 bases from V and 6 bases from J, the junction contained 6 bases not matched to a gene. The CDR3 totals 15 residues. Germline loops: CDR1 MDHEN, CDR2 SYDVKM. The CDR3 sequence: CASSLRTGNYEKLFF. The CDR3 DNA is TGTGCCAGCAGTTTACGGACAGGAAACTATGAAAAACTGTTTTTT.

The rearrangement links TRBV5-5 to TRBJ1-1; 8 bases are shared with TRBD1. The CDR3 spans 14 residues. J gave up 1 base and V 3 bases, and 2 bases lay outside the gene matches. The germline gives CDR1 SGHKS, CDR2 YYEKEE (reference sequence). DNA of the CDR3: TGTGCCAGCAGCTGGGGGACAGGGAACACTGAAGCTTTCTTT. Its translation: CASSWGTGNTEAFF.

V gene TRBV28 combines with J gene TRBJ1-2; 8 bases align to TRBD1. The V segment lost 5 bases and the J segment 8 bases; nucleotides outside the gene matches: 7. The CDR3 runs to 13 residues. Germline V gives CDR1 MDHEN, CDR2 SYDVKM. The DNA of the CDR3 is TGTGCCAGCAGTCGAAGGACAGGGCAAGGCTACACCTTC. The encoded protein is CASSRRTGQGYTF.

The chain links TRBV19 to TRBJ2-6; TRBD1 might be the D (6 bases). CDR3 length: 16 residues. V gave up 3 bases and J gave up 10 bases, with 19 bases separating them. The V gene's germline CDR1 is LNHDA and CDR2 SQIVND (reference sequence). The CDR3 reads CASSMEGRGSANVLTF. CDR3 coding DNA: TGTGCCAGTAGTATGGAAGGCAGGGGTTCGGCGAACGTCCTGACTTTC.

The chain carries TRBV5-1 and TRBJ1-2, with TRBD1 as a possible D gene (5 bases). This CDR3 spans 13 amino acids. Germline CDR1 SGHRS, CDR2 YFSETQ. The V gene lost 4 bases and the J gene lost 8 bases, with 15 bases spanning the gap. The CDR3 protein is CASSRVGGSGYTF. CDR3 DNA sequence: TGCGCCAGCAGCCGCGTCGGGGGTAGCGGCTACACCTTC.

The chain combines TRBV5-4 with TRBJ2-6; TRBD1 agrees at 7 bases. The CDR3 length is 17 residues. The germline V gene has CDR1 SGHNT and CDR2 YYREEE (reference sequence). The ends lost 6 bases at V and 0 bases at J; junction bases unmatched: 9. This CDR3 is CASNLRQGSSGANVLTF. CDR3 bases: TGTGCCAGCAACTTAAGACAGGGCTCCTCTGGGGCCAACGTCCTGACTTTC.

The genes are TRBV30 and TRBJ1-6, with TRBD1 identical over 12 bases. This CDR3 is 16 amino acids long. Unmatched junction bases numbered 9, after V lost 4 bases and J lost 8 bases. Germline-derived CDR1 and CDR2 are GTSNPN and SVGIG (reference sequence). The CDR3 bases are TGTGCCTGGACCCCCGGGACAGGGGGCGCTGATTCACCCCTCCACTTT. It translates to CAWTPGTGGADSPLHF.

The V call is TRBV5-8, the J call TRBJ1-6; TRBD1 is a possible D gene (5 bases). The CDR3 is 13 amino acids. Trimming took off 3 bases at V and 11 bases at J, with 12 bases between the two ends. Germline lookup yields CDR1 SGHTS and CDR2 YDEGEE. The CDR3, as DNA: TGTGCCAGCAGCTCCAGACAGTTTGCACCCCTCCACTTT. Translation: CASSSRQFAPLHF.

The V call is TRBV6-6, the J call TRBJ2-1; a weak D match, TRBD2 (6 bases). V shed 2 bases and J shed 6 bases, with 14 bases lying between them. This CDR3 comprises 15 residues. Germline CDR1 is MNHNY and CDR2 is SVGAGI (reference sequence). The CDR3 nucleotides are TGTGCCAGCAGTTACGCGGGACGTCGAATCAATGAGCAGTTCTTC. Protein sequence: CASSYAGRRINEQFF.

The V gene is TRBV29-1, the J gene TRBJ2-3, with 9 bases aligning to TRBD1. V trimming: 8 bases; J trimming: 6 bases; junction bases outside the gene matches: 6. The V gene's germline CDR1 is SQVTM and CDR2 ANQGSEA. CDR3 length: 12 residues. The CDR3 protein is CSSRTGEDTQYF. CDR3 nucleotide sequence: TGCAGCTCTAGGACAGGGGAGGATACGCAGTATTTT.

This chain joins TRBV4-1 and TRBJ1-1; D may be TRBD1 (6 bases). Germline V gives CDR1 MGHRA, CDR2 YSYEKL. The CDR3 is 15 amino acids. V dropped 1 base and J dropped 0 bases, with 9 bases sitting between them. The CDR3 reads CASSQVAGVNTEAFF. As DNA, the CDR3 is TGCGCCAGCAGCCAAGTGGCAGGGGTGAACACTGAAGCTTTCTTT.

V usage is TRBV5-1 and J usage is TRBJ1-6, with 7 positions matching TRBD1. This CDR3 spans 14 amino acids. From germline, CDR1 is SGHRS and CDR2 YFSETQ. V shed 4 bases, J shed 9 bases, and the junction held 7 bases outside the gene matches. The CDR3 region has the DNA TGCGCCAGCAGCGGGGCCCAGGGGGGTTCACCCCTCCACTTT. Its translation is CASSGAQGGSPLHF.

This clone came up a few times. The chain employs TRBV9 and TRBJ2-7; 7 bases match TRBD1. Per the germline V gene, CDR1 is SGDLS and CDR2 is YYNGEE. The CDR3 is 13 residues long. V lost 4 bases to trimming and J lost 3 bases; unmatched junction nucleotides: 4. CDR3 DNA sequence: TGTGCCAGCAGCCCCAGACAGGGCTACGAGCAGTACTTC. Protein sequence: CASSPRQGYEQYF.

This chain joins TRBV6-1 and TRBJ2-5; 13 nucleotides align to TRBD2. The ends lost 4 bases at V and 6 bases at J; junction bases unmatched: 5. This CDR3 is 15 amino acids long. CDR1 is MNHNS, CDR2 SASEGT, per germline. The CDR3 bases are TGTGCCAGCAGTGCAACTAGCGGGGGGGGGCAGACCCAGTACTTC. This codes for CASSATSGGGQTQYF.

V usage is TRBV6-6 and J usage is TRBJ1-1, with 8 bases lining up with TRBD1. The germline V gene encodes CDR1 MNHNY and CDR2 SVGAGI (reference sequence). The CDR3 totals 16 residues. With 6 bases clipped from V and 1 base from J, the junction kept 10 bases outside the gene matches. The CDR3 coding sequence is TGTGCCAGCAGGGCAATCGGACAGGGCCAGAACACTGAAGCTTTCTTT. The encoded protein is CASRAIGQGQNTEAFF.

This clone was recorded only once. The chain couples TRBV4-2 to TRBJ1-3, with D tentatively TRBD1 (5 bases). Germline V gene lookup returns CDR1 LGHNA and CDR2 YNFKEQ. Trimming shortened V by 0 bases and J by 2 bases, and 20 bases separated the two germline ends. The CDR3 spans 19 residues. The CDR3 loop reads CASSQERSWWGSAGNTIYF. Written as DNA, the CDR3 is TGTGCCAGCAGCCAAGAGAGGTCATGGTGGGGCAGCGCTGGAAACACCATATATTTT.

This chain uses TRBV5-1 with TRBJ1-1; 7 bases align to TRBD1. Germline CDR1 is SGHRS and CDR2 is YFSETQ. CDR3 length: 15 amino acids. With V trimmed by 4 bases and J by 3 bases, 9 bases remained unmatched. CDR3 DNA sequence: TGCGCCAGCAGCCCTGACAGGGTCTGGGACACTGAAGCTTTCTTT. Its translation is CASSPDRVWDTEAFF. The full variable domain, its missing parts supplied by reference TRBV5-1 and TRBJ1-1, is KAGVTQTPRYLIKTRGQQVTLSCSPISGHRSVSWYQQTPGQGLQFLFEYFSETQRNKGNFPGRFSGRQFSNSRSEMNVSTLELGDSALYLCASSPDRVWDTEAFFGQGTRLTVV.

This clone has a single count. The chain carries TRBV4-1 and TRBJ2-3, with D tentatively TRBD1 (6 bases). The germline V gene encodes CDR1 MGHRA and CDR2 YSYEKL. The CDR3 covers 18 residues. Trimming cost V 0 bases and J 1 base, with 17 bases left between them. Here the CDR3 DNA reads TGCGCCAGCAGCCAAGACCAGGGGAGTTGGGCCCGCACAGATACGCAGTATTTT. It specifies CASSQDQGSWARTDTQYF.

The chain couples TRBV4-1 to TRBJ2-7; 13 bases are a match to TRBD2. Germline trimming cut 4 bases from V and 0 bases from J; bases unmatched to any gene: 9. Germline V lookup: CDR1 MGHRA, CDR2 YSYEKL. The CDR3 consists of 18 residues. CDR3 nucleotide sequence: TGCGCCAGCAGCCGTACTAGCGGGGGGGCGTTGGGCTCCTACGAGCAGTACTTC. Protein product: CASSRTSGGALGSYEQYF.

The chain is built from TRBV5-4 and TRBJ2-7; TRBD2 might be the D (7 bases). Germline-derived CDR1 and CDR2 are SGHNT and YYREEE (reference sequence). This CDR3 is built from 14 residues. Trimming pared 1 base from V and 6 bases from J, leaving 14 bases between. The CDR3 DNA reads TGTGCCAGCAGCTTGTTCGGGGGGCGCGGCGAGCAGTACGTC. Its translation: CASSLFGGRGEQYV.

In this sample, this clone turned up a few times. The chain joins TRBV7-9 to TRBJ1-2; the D gene is possibly TRBD1 (6 bases). CDR1 is SEHNR and CDR2 is FQNEAQ in the germline V gene (reference sequence). The V and J ends lost 5 bases and 4 bases respectively, with 11 bases between them. CDR3 length equals 13 residues. The CDR3, as DNA: TGTGCCAGCAGCGCCGGGACACTCTATGGCTACACCTTC. Translated: CASSAGTLYGYTF.

The CDR3 loop is CASSPRTGGVTGELFF. CDR3 bases: TGTGCCAGCAGTCCGAGGACAGGGGGCGTCACCGGGGAGCTGTTTTTT. This sequence joins TRBV27 and TRBJ2-2; 11 positions match TRBD1. The trim removed 5 bases at V and 4 bases at J, leaving 6 bases unmatched. The CDR3 runs to 16 residues. CDR1 and CDR2 from the germline V gene are MNHEY and SMNVEV (reference sequence).

This clone was seen just once. J is TRBJ2-4 and V is TRBV28; a possible D gene is TRBD1 (7 bases). The CDR3 contains 20 residues. V gave up 1 base and J gave up 0 bases, with 22 bases separating them. Germline V lookup: CDR1 MDHEN, CDR2 SYDVKM. CDR3 coding DNA: TGTGCCAGCAGTTTATCCCCCAGGGGGGCCTTAGTGCTAGCCAAAAACATTCAGTACTTC. Translating gives CASSLSPRGALVLAKNIQYF.

This chain joins TRBV13 and TRBJ2-6; 8 bases map to TRBD2. This CDR3 has 16 amino acids. CDR1 is PRHDT and CDR2 is FYEKMQ in the germline V gene (reference sequence). J lost 4 bases, V lost 1 base, and 3 bases had no gene match. CDR3 DNA: TGTGCCAGCAGCTTAGCCGGGGGGGAAGGGGCCAACGTCCTGACTTTC. Protein product: CASSLAGGEGANVLTF.

The rearrangement joins TRBV5-1 to TRBJ2-2, with 9 bases fitting TRBD1. V was clipped by 3 bases and J by 8 bases; unmatched bases: 5. The CDR3 extends over 14 amino acids. CDR1 is SGHRS, CDR2 YFSETQ, per germline. The CDR3 DNA reads as TGCGCCAGCAGCTCCACAGGGGGCGTTGGGGAGCTGTTTTTT. This translates into CASSSTGGVGELFF.

The rearrangement uses TRBV10-2 and TRBJ2-5; 7 bases align to TRBD2. The CDR3 runs to 14 residues. V was pared by 4 bases and J by 4 bases, with 6 bases of the junction left unmatched. Germline CDR1 and CDR2: WSHSY and SAAADI. The CDR3 sequence is CASSGRGGGETQYF. CDR3 coding DNA: TGCGCCAGCAGTGGACGTGGGGGGGGAGAGACCCAGTACTTC.